This T cell receptor beta chain was observed in a study of regulatory T cells in long-lasting Graves disease. Arm-PCR of CDR3 regions and iRepertoire HTBI primers were used to build TCR beta libraries. TCRdb reprocessed the multiplex PCR reads with MiXCR, giving one entry per CDR3 protein. This sample carries under 300,000 distinct CDR3 sequences, around 21% of them seen once, and the ten largest clones take approximately 15%. Time point meaning: newly diagnosed GD, antithyroid drugs for less than 3 months. Isolated PBMC RNA provided the starting material for the TCR library. Germline V CDR1 and CDR2: DFQATT, SNEGSKA (reference sequence). Trimming cost V 3 bases and J 10 bases, with 16 bases left between them. The CDR3 runs 13 residues.

Material: peripheral blood mononuclear cells (PBMCs), obtained at new diagnosis, from a patient treated with antithyroid drugs. The sequence was obtained from a female donor with Graves disease. This sequence joins TRBV20-1 and TRBJ2-1, with a possible D match to TRBD2 (6 bases). The CDR3 protein is CSASDPGLGEQFF. The CDR3 nucleotides read TGCAGTGCTAGCGACCCGGGACTCGGCGAGCAGTTCTTC.